What follows are 29 T cell receptor beta chains derived from one specimen sequenced in a study of T-cell reconstitution after alpha-beta-depleted transplantation in children. A library of TCRbeta sequences, prepared with unique molecular identifiers, was generated. Each CDR3 protein gets one entry after TCRdb re-called the PCR reads with MiXCR. Of 200,000 to 250,000 distinct CDR3 sequences in the sample, roughly 7.1% were seen once. The material was PBMCs, obtained before TCRalphabeta/CD19-depleted stem cell transplant. Receptor source: a boy aged 2 to 10 with acute lymphoblastic leukemia, due to receive a stem cell transplant.

Comments on this clonotype: This may arise from a read error, as a much more abundant clone is one base away. V is TRBV10-3 and J is TRBJ2-1; D ambiguous. The CDR3 is 15 residues long. Germline V gives CDR1 ENHRY, CDR2 SYGVKD. The CDR3 DNA reads TGTGCCATCAGTGAATTGGGGTCTACCTACAATGGGCAGTTCTTC. It translates to CAISELGSTYNGQFF.

This clonotype was counted at least ten times. This chain links TRBV5-1 with TRBJ2-3; possible D gene TRBD2, 5 bases. V dropped 0 bases and J dropped 8 bases, with 7 bases sitting between them. Germline V lookup: CDR1 SGHRS, CDR2 YFSETQ. CDR3 length equals 12 residues. As DNA, the CDR3 is TGCGCCAGCAGCTTGGTACTAGGTACGCAGTATTTT. Translation gives CASSLVLGTQYF. The variable domain in full, with the rest retrieved from reference TRBV5-1 and TRBJ2-3, is KAGVTQTPRYLIKTRGQQVTLSCSPISGHRSVSWYQQTPGQGLQFLFEYFSETQRNKGNFPGRFSGRQFSNSRSEMNVSTLELGDSALYLCASSLVLGTQYFGPGTRLTVL.

This clonotype was seen repeatedly, ten times or more. DNA of the CDR3: TGTGCCAGCAGTCAACAGGGAAGGAACACTGAAGCTTTCTTT. Its protein is CASSQQGRNTEAFF. This chain joins TRBV6-1 and TRBJ1-1, with D perhaps TRBD1 (6 bases). CDR3 length equals 14 residues. Germline V CDR1 and CDR2: MNHNS, SASEGT. Trimming pared 5 bases from V and 1 base from J, leaving 11 bases between.

The chain combines TRBV14 with TRBJ2-2; no clear D. This CDR3 region has 13 residues. Trimming removed 2 bases from V and 5 bases from J, with 6 bases in between. Germline CDR1 and CDR2: SGHDN and FVKESK. The CDR3 loop reads CASSQLGTGELFF. The CDR3 DNA is TGTGCCAGCAGCCAATTGGGGACCGGGGAGCTGTTTTTT. The full variable domain, its missing parts supplied by reference TRBV14 and TRBJ2-2, is EAGVTQFPSHSVIEKGQTVTLRCDPISGHDNLYWYRRVMGKEIKFLLHFVKESKQDESGMPNNRFLAERTGGTYSTLKVQPAELEDSGVYFCASSQLGTGELFFGEGSRLTVL.

This clonotype turned up a few times. The chain uses TRBV13 and TRBJ2-7; D possibly matches TRBD1 or TRBD2 (5 bases each). The CDR3 length is 16 residues. V was shortened by 5 bases and J by 1 base, with 18 bases between the two germline ends. The germline V gene encodes CDR1 PRHDT and CDR2 FYEKMQ (reference sequence). CDR3 amino acids: CASSPPRGGSSYEQYF. CDR3 sequence (DNA): TGTGCCAGCAGCCCGCCGAGGGGTGGAAGTTCCTACGAGCAGTACTTC.

This clonotype was seen at least ten times. The J gene is TRBJ2-2, the V gene TRBV7-6, with D perhaps being TRBD1 or TRBD2 (6 bases each). The V gene's germline CDR1 is SGHVS and CDR2 FNYEAQ. Trimming cost V 5 bases and J 5 bases, with 18 bases left between them. This CDR3 has 16 residues. CDR3 DNA sequence: TGTGCCAGCAGCCCTGACAGGAACCGGGGGACCGGGGAGCTGTTTTTT. It specifies CASSPDRNRGTGELFF.

This clonotype has ten or more counts. One end of the junction does not line up with germline, which may come from a read error. The chain carries TRBV2 and TRBJ1-1; D is undetermined. CDR3 size: 12 residues. In germline, CDR1 is SNHLY, CDR2 FYNNEI. The CDR3: CAGSLENTEAFF. The CDR3 DNA is TGTGCCGGCAGCCTGGAGAACACTGAAGCTTTCTTT.

In its sample, this clonotype was seen many times. This rearrangement joins TRBV7-9 to TRBJ1-2; tentative D call: TRBD1 (6 bases). Germline V gene data show CDR1 as SEHNR and CDR2 as FQNEAQ (reference sequence). Trimming cost V 5 bases and J 7 bases, with 14 bases left between them. The CDR3 contains 13 residues. The CDR3 protein is CASSPQGYTGYTF. For the CDR3, the DNA is TGTGCCAGCAGCCCACAGGGTTATACTGGCTACACCTTC.

The V call is TRBV19, the J call TRBJ1-1; tentative D call: TRBD1 (6 bases). Germline CDR1 and CDR2: LNHDA and SQIVND (reference sequence). The CDR3 is made up of 14 amino acids. Trimming removed 6 bases at V and 1 base at J, with 12 bases between. CDR3 nucleotide sequence: TGTGCCAGTAGGGACGGACAGACGAACACTGAAGCTTTCTTT. Residues: CASRDGQTNTEAFF.

This clonotype was seen repeatedly, ten times or more. The CDR3 DNA sequence: TGTGCCAGCAGCTTAGTGGCGGCAGGGCCTGGAAACACCATATATTTT. This codes for CASSLVAAGPGNTIYF. J is TRBJ1-3 and V is TRBV7-2; possible D gene TRBD1, 5 bases. The CDR3 sequence is 16 residues long. Germline values: CDR1 SGHTA, CDR2 FQGNSA. The ends were cut back, 1 base at V and 2 bases at J, with 12 bases in the middle.

Ten or more counts support this clonotype. The genes are TRBV28 and TRBJ2-1; D unclear. CDR3 size: 13 residues. Germline V gene sequence: CDR1 MDHEN, CDR2 SYDVKM. The V end was cut by 5 bases, the J end by 10 bases, with 15 bases between. DNA of the CDR3: TGTGCCAGCAGTCTCTCTCAATGGGGAGAGCAGTTCTTC. Its protein product is CASSLSQWGEQFF.

Concerning this clonotype: Its ends do not fully match the called genes, so a read error is possible. This chain uses TRBV20-1 with TRBJ2-1; TRBD1 matches at 9 bases. The CDR3 length is 17 residues. The germline V gene encodes CDR1 DFQATT and CDR2 SNEGSKA (reference sequence). In DNA form, the CDR3 reads TGCTGTGCTAGAGATGGGGGACAGGGTAGCTCCTACAATGAGCAGTTCTTC. Translated, it gives CCARDGGQGSSYNEQFF.

This clonotype was detected many times. The chain links TRBV5-1 to TRBJ2-5; D is uncertain. The CDR3 has 11 residues. V was trimmed by 5 bases and J by 0 bases, leaving 2 bases between them. Germline V gene sequence: CDR1 SGHRS, CDR2 YFSETQ. CDR3 residues: CASSHQETQYF. CDR3 coding DNA: TGCGCCAGCAGTCACCAAGAGACCCAGTACTTC. Combining the CDR3 with reference TRBV5-1 and TRBJ2-5 gives the whole variable domain KAGVTQTPRYLIKTRGQQVTLSCSPISGHRSVSWYQQTPGQGLQFLFEYFSETQRNKGNFPGRFSGRQFSNSRSEMNVSTLELGDSALYLCASSHQETQYFGPGTRLLVL.

The table lists this clonotype with many counts. The rearrangement joins TRBV21-1 to TRBJ2-5. TRBV21-1 is a pseudogene segment. CDR3 size: 15 residues. The chain's CDR3 is CASSKGKTEEETQYF. The CDR3 region has the DNA TGTGCCAGCAGCAAAGGTAAAACAGAGGAAGAGACCCAGTACTTC.

This clonotype has more than one count but fewer than ten. V is TRBV7-2 and J is TRBJ1-5; D unclear. Trimming shortened V by 5 bases and J by 9 bases, and 17 bases separated the two germline ends. The CDR3 covers 14 residues. Per the germline V gene, CDR1 is SGHTA and CDR2 is FQGNSA. CDR3 sequence (DNA): TGTGCCAGCAGCCCCGATCGACGGGCCCCGCCCCAGCATTTT. This gives the protein CASSPDRRAPPQHF.

This clonotype was observed at least ten times. The chain recombines TRBV27 with TRBJ2-2; TRBD1 or TRBD2 may be the D gene (5 bases each). The germline V and J ends were trimmed by 5 bases and 7 bases, with 17 bases remaining between them. The length of the CDR3 is 15 residues. Germline V gives CDR1 MNHEY, CDR2 SMNVEV (reference sequence). CDR3 sequence reads: CASSRGTGPIGELFF. DNA for the CDR3: TGTGCCAGCAGTCGAGGGACGGGGCCCATCGGGGAGCTGTTTTTT.

This clonotype showed up many times. This sequence joins TRBV7-2 and TRBJ2-5, with D perhaps being TRBD1 or TRBD2 (5 bases each). V was shortened by 2 bases and J by 1 base, with 11 bases between the two germline ends. CDR3 length: 15 amino acids. Germline V gene lookup returns CDR1 SGHTA and CDR2 FQGNSA. DNA of the CDR3: TGTGCCAGCAGCTTATTCGTGGGGACCCAAGAGACCCAGTACTTC. Protein sequence: CASSLFVGTQETQYF.

This clonotype showed up many times. The chain recombines TRBV9 with TRBJ2-7; no clear D gene. Germline CDR1 reads SGDLS; CDR2 reads YYNGEE. V was clipped by 4 bases and J by 1 base, with 9 bases between them. The CDR3 sequence is 13 residues long. The CDR3 protein is CASSPLGSYEQYF. CDR3 DNA: TGTGCCAGCAGCCCCCTCGGGTCCTACGAGCAGTACTTC.

This clonotype was detected ten times or more. The genes are TRBV7-8 and TRBJ2-7; D may be TRBD1 (5 bases). The CDR3 is 13 amino acids. V was shortened by 5 bases and J by 2 bases, with 10 bases between the two germline ends. The germline V gene encodes CDR1 SGHVS and CDR2 FQNEAQ. The CDR3 reads CASSPPTAYEQYF. The CDR3 region has the DNA TGTGCCAGCAGCCCCCCGACAGCCTACGAGCAGTACTTC.

This clonotype appeared many times. This chain links TRBV4-3 with TRBJ2-7, with TRBD1 matching over 8 bases. The CDR3 runs to 15 residues. Germline V gene data show CDR1 as LGHNA and CDR2 as YSLEER. V shed 0 bases, J shed 2 bases, and the junction held 3 bases outside the gene matches. The CDR3 reads CASSQEATGAYEQYF. In DNA form, the CDR3 reads TGCGCCAGCAGCCAAGAAGCGACAGGGGCCTACGAGCAGTACTTC.

This clonotype was counted at least ten times. The chain has TRBV28 and TRBJ2-5; D perhaps matches TRBD2 (6 bases). V lost 5 bases, J lost 7 bases, and 14 bases lay in between. Germline CDR1 reads MDHEN; CDR2 reads SYDVKM. The CDR3 covers 13 residues. Written as DNA, the CDR3 is TGTGCCAGCAGTGCGAAGCTGGAGGGGACCCAGTACTTC. Translation gives CASSAKLEGTQYF.

Note on this clonotype: The junction does not match germline at one end; this may be a read error. The chain is built from TRBV12-3 or TRBV12-4 and TRBJ2-1; 9 positions match TRBD1. The CDR3 spans 13 residues. The CDR3 sequence is CASRHRDRVEQLF. DNA of the CDR3: TGTGCCAGCAGACACCGGGACAGGGTTGAGCAGCTCTTC.

The rearrangement joins TRBV7-9 to TRBJ2-7; D not resolved. The CDR3 consists of 13 residues. The V and J ends lost 5 bases and 3 bases respectively, with 11 bases between them. The V gene's germline CDR1 is SEHNR and CDR2 FQNEAQ (reference sequence). The CDR3 DNA reads TGTGCCAGCAGCGGCCATCCCGGCTACGAGCAGTACTTC. Translation: CASSGHPGYEQYF.

This clonotype has ten or more counts. The chain employs TRBV12-3 or TRBV12-4 and TRBJ2-3; D call uncertain. The CDR3 runs 12 residues. V lost 5 bases and J lost 2, with 5 bases in between. The CDR3 bases are TGTGCCAGCAGTACGATCACAGATACGCAGTATTTT. This sequence encodes CASSTITDTQYF.

V and J are TRBV6-1 and TRBJ2-6; the match to TRBD2 covers 7 bases. The CDR3 spans 15 residues. V lost 1 base, J lost 5 bases, and 2 bases stayed unmatched. Germline V gives CDR1 MNHNS, CDR2 SASEGT. For the CDR3, the DNA is TGTGCCAGCAGTGAAGGGGGGGGTTGGGCCAACGTCCTGACTTTC. It specifies CASSEGGGWANVLTF.

This clonotype was detected only a few times. The V call is TRBV7-9, the J call TRBJ2-1; D might be TRBD1 (6 bases). There are 15 residues in the CDR3. Germline loops: CDR1 SEHNR, CDR2 FQNEAQ (reference sequence). Trimming removed 1 base from V and 4 bases from J, with 11 bases in between. The CDR3 protein is CASSLEQGAYNEQFF. The CDR3 coding sequence is TGTGCCAGCAGCTTAGAACAGGGAGCTTACAATGAGCAGTTCTTC.

Only a few counts were recorded for this clonotype. The chain has TRBV7-6 and TRBJ2-5; D is perhaps TRBD1 (6 bases). Germline V lookup: CDR1 SGHVS, CDR2 FNYEAQ. This CDR3 region has 14 residues. Trimming pared 3 bases from V and 5 bases from J, leaving 13 bases between. The CDR3 DNA reads as TGTGCCAGCAGCTTGTCATCCAGGGGCGAGACCCAGTACTTC. This translates into CASSLSSRGETQYF.

This clonotype was seen many times. This chain links TRBV5-1 with TRBJ2-3; a possible D gene is TRBD1 (6 bases). Between the trimmed V and J ends, which lost 1 base and 0 bases, there was a span of 12 bases. The CDR3 runs 16 residues. Germline V gene sequence: CDR1 SGHRS, CDR2 YFSETQ. The CDR3 nucleotides read TGCGCCAGCAGCTTGTATTTGGGGGCTAGCACAGATACGCAGTATTTT. As protein: CASSLYLGASTDTQYF.

The V call is TRBV12-3 or TRBV12-4, the J call TRBJ1-3; D remains unclear. CDR3 length: 17 amino acids. Deletions cut 2 bases from V and 0 bases from J, with 14 bases between. CDR3 sequence reads: CASSLKVLGASGNTIYF. The DNA for the CDR3 is TGTGCCAGCAGTTTAAAGGTTCTCGGAGCCTCTGGAAACACCATATATTTT.